Reported below is one T cell receptor (beta chain). The specificity of this receptor is unknown. No base quality values were provided; no much bigger clone lies one nucleotide off. Including the terminal cysteine and phenylalanine, the CDR3 comprises 12 residues. CDR3 DNA is the only sequence kept; it has 36 bases, read in frame from the first base. Reading the germline V gene gives CDR1 KGHDR and CDR2 SFDVKD. Cut back by 3 bases and 5 bases, the V and J ends lie 4 bases apart. These data belong to a study of blood T cell repertoires in COVID-19 (dated by TCRdb to between 2020 and 2021). In the study overall: Collaborator samples came from the United States, Italy and Spain and covered acute and convalescent phases of COVID-19. The prospective study material was composed of cDNA or gDNA derived from T cells, B-cell-depleted T cells, or PBMCs. Subjects who had been exposed to COVID-19, were actively infected with it, or had recovered from it provided the deeply sampled blood TCRbeta repertoires that made up the dataset. A freely available public database, intended as a resource for researchers studying the immune response to SARS-CoV-2, is where the repertoires were released. The samples were drawn from the first 160 participants of the ongoing ImmuneRACE study and from 1,254 subjects provided by 6 global collaborators. The sample metadata nearly always contained a de-identified subject ID, COVID-19 status, age in years and sex. HLA class I and class II types, where available, came from metadata supplied by the sample provider rather than from assay-based typing. Broader findings and caveats from the paper: The amount of clinical and demographic metadata varied by source and participant and was provided uncurated.

Another Seattle source contributed samples from volunteer blood donors who had recovered from COVID-19. Each collaborating institution followed its own protocols to collect whole blood in K2EDTA tubes. For TCRbeta analysis, collaborator samples were shipped as frozen whole blood, as isolated PBMCs, or as DNA extracted from either sample type. TCRbeta CDR3 regions were amplified from genomic DNA by means of the immunoSEQ Assay, a bias-controlled multiplex PCR. Turning to the authors' computational methods: Within the assay, amplification of reference gene primers was used to estimate how many nucleated cells each sample contained. To quantify the absolute abundance of each unique TCRbeta CDR3 rearrangement, sequence reads were collapsed and filtered. For each sample, productive Simpson clonality was calculated by taking the square root of Simpson's diversity index across productive rearrangements. The immuneACCESS repertoire file appears here via TCRdb, limited to in-frame rearrangements. These files lack a portion of the clones; in checked studies, under half of the deficit traces to unresolved V genes, and the cause of the others is not known. D and trimming come from the DNA, and the V and J calls and clone size come from that table. Recorded for this sample are more than 250,000 clones; approximately 83% of them occurred a single time. The ten most abundant clones make up around 2.1% of the sample.

The sequenced sample was peripheral blood. The chain uses TRBV24-1 and TRBJ2-1, with an unclear D gene assignment. This TCR was sampled from a woman aged 25-40 years who had recovered from COVID-19. The CDR3 in this case is CATSDPDNEQFF. The DNA reads as follows: TGTGCCACCAGTGATCCTGACAATGAGCAGTTCTTC.